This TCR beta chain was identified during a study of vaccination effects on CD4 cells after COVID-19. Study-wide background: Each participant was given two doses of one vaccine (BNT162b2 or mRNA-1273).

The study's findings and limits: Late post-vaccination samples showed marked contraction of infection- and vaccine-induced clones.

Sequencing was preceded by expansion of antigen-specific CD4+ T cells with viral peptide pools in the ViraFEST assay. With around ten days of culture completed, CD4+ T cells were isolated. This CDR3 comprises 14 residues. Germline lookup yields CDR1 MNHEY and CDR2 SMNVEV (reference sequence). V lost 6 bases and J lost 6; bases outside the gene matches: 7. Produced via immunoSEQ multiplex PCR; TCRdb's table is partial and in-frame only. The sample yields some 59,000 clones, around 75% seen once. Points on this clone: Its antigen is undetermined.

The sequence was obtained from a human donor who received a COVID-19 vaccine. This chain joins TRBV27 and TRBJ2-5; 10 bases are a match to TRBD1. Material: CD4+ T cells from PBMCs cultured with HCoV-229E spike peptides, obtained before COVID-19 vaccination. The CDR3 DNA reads TGTGCCAGCAGAACCGGGACAGGGGAAAAGACCCAGTACTTC. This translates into CASRTGTGEKTQYF.